The 26 T cell receptor beta chains reported below all come from one sample, sequenced in a study of blood T cell repertoires in COVID-19. Sequencing used immunoSEQ multiplex PCR; TCRdb keeps in-frame clones, though not all of them. The sample records under 65,000 clones, about nine tenths being singletons. Sequencing used peripheral blood. These receptors originate from a human donor in a cohort sampled during active COVID-19.

The rearrangement links TRBV6-1 to TRBJ2-7; D perhaps matches TRBD1 (6 bases). The CDR3 is 18 amino acids. Trimming stripped 1 base from V and 1 base from J, with 20 bases between. CDR1 and CDR2 from the germline V gene are MNHNS and SASEGT. This CDR3 reads CASSEETQGHTISYEQYF. DNA of the CDR3: TGTGCCAGCAGTGAAGAGACCCAGGGGCATACCATATCCTACGAGCAGTACTTC.

V usage is TRBV27 and J usage is TRBJ2-1; 8 bases are shared with TRBD2. Germline-derived CDR1 and CDR2 are MNHEY and SMNVEV (reference sequence). The CDR3 runs to 15 residues. The ends lost 0 bases at V and 9 bases at J; junction bases unmatched: 7. In DNA form, the CDR3 reads TGTGCCAGCAGTTTATCCTACGGGGGGGCTAGTGAGCAGTTCTTC. It encodes CASSLSYGGASEQFF.

The rearrangement links TRBV25-1 to TRBJ1-2; 11 bases line up with TRBD1. This CDR3 has 17 residues. Germline CDR1 is MGHDK and CDR2 is SYGVNS. Losses at the gene ends were 1 base for V and 8 bases for J; bases not matched to a gene: 12. The CDR3 reads CASSESGGGTGGQGYTF. The DNA for the CDR3 is TGTGCCAGCAGTGAATCCGGCGGGGGGACAGGGGGGCAAGGCTACACCTTC.

The chain is built from TRBV6-4 and TRBJ2-1; the D gene is possibly TRBD1 (6 bases). In germline, CDR1 is MRHNA, CDR2 SNTAGT. Between the trimmed V and J ends, which lost 5 bases and 5 bases, there was a span of 10 bases. The CDR3 has 13 amino acids. Here the CDR3 DNA reads TGTGCCAGCAGTCGCGACAGGCACAATGAGCAGTTCTTC. Protein product: CASSRDRHNEQFF.

This rearrangement joins TRBV19 to TRBJ2-1; TRBD2 aligns across 9 bases. CDR1 is LNHDA, CDR2 SQIVND, per germline (reference sequence). This CDR3 spans 14 amino acids. J lost 9 bases, V lost 7 bases, and 10 bases had no gene match. The CDR3 is CASNRLAGPGEQFF. The DNA of the CDR3 is TGTGCCAGTAACCGCCTAGCGGGACCCGGTGAGCAGTTCTTC.

The rearrangement uses TRBV6-2 or TRBV6-3 and TRBJ1-2, with a tentative D call TRBD1 (5 bases). The V end was cut by 6 bases, the J end by 0 bases, with 17 bases between. Looked up from germline, CDR1 is MNHEY and CDR2 is SVGEGT. The CDR3 runs 16 residues. CDR3 amino acids: CASSLPIMTANYGYTF. CDR3 bases: TGTGCCAGCAGCCTACCAATAATGACAGCTAACTATGGCTACACCTTC.

The CDR3 loop is CASSGTANEKLFF. As DNA, the CDR3 is TGTGCCAGCAGTGGGACAGCAAATGAAAAACTGTTTTTT. V usage is TRBV2 and J usage is TRBJ1-4; possible D gene TRBD1, 6 bases. Trimming took 4 bases from V and 5 from J, leaving 8 bases between them. Germline V gene data show CDR1 as SNHLY and CDR2 as FYNNEI. The CDR3 spans 13 residues. Full variable domain (remainder filled in from reference TRBV2 and TRBJ1-4): EPEVTQTPSHQVTQMGQEVILRCVPISNHLYFYWYRQILGQKVEFLVSFYNNEISEKSEIFDDQFSVERPDGSNFTLKIRSTKLEDSAMYFCASSGTANEKLFFGSGTQLSVL.

The chain joins TRBV28 to TRBJ2-5; 9 bases agree with TRBD2. Germline loops: CDR1 MDHEN, CDR2 SYDVKM. The CDR3 is made up of 14 amino acids. V dropped 11 bases and J dropped 1; count of bases not matched to a gene: 8. In DNA form, the CDR3 reads TGTGCCCACCGGCCAGCGGGAGGCCAAGAGACCCAGTACTTC. It is translated as CAHRPAGGQETQYF.

On this clone: One end of the junction varies from germline; a read error may be responsible. The genes are TRBV15 and TRBJ2-7, with 8 bases aligning to TRBD2. Germline V gene sequence: CDR1 LNHNV, CDR2 YYDKDF (reference sequence). The CDR3 covers 18 residues. The CDR3 loop is CATSRDRGEWQRGRHPLF. The DNA of the CDR3 is TGTGCCACCAGCAGAGATCGCGGCGAGTGGCAGCGGGGGAGGCACCCCTTATTC.

V is TRBV2 and J is TRBJ1-4; D is possibly TRBD1 (5 bases). V shed 6 bases and J shed 0 bases, with 11 bases lying between them. The germline V gene has CDR1 SNHLY and CDR2 FYNNEI. The CDR3 has 15 amino acids. This chain's CDR3 is CASRVTQATNEKLFF. CDR3 sequence (DNA): TGTGCCAGCAGAGTGACACAGGCAACTAATGAAAAACTGTTTTTT.

The chain couples TRBV4-1 to TRBJ1-5; D gene uncertain. The CDR3 length is 15 residues. The V gene's germline CDR1 is MGHRA and CDR2 YSYEKL. V was clipped by 6 bases and J by 0 bases, with 12 bases between them. The CDR3: CASRFRLYSNQPQHF. CDR3 DNA: TGCGCCAGCAGATTCAGACTATATAGCAATCAGCCCCAGCATTTT.

V is TRBV6-5 and J is TRBJ2-7, with 11 positions matching TRBD2. Germline trimming cut 4 bases from V and 4 bases from J; bases unmatched to any gene: 6. The CDR3 sequence is 15 residues long. Germline CDR1 MNHEY, CDR2 SVGAGI. The CDR3 sequence is CASSFSGRALYEQYF. The CDR3 coding sequence is TGTGCCAGCAGTTTTAGCGGGAGGGCCCTTTACGAGCAGTACTTC.

DNA for the CDR3: TGTGCCAGCAGTGAACTCCTAGGTTGGGAAAAACTGTTTTTT. Residues: CASSELLGWEKLFF. This chain links TRBV2 with TRBJ1-4; no reliable D call. Trimming shortened V by 2 bases and J by 8 bases, and 12 bases separated the two germline ends. The CDR3 runs to 14 residues. Germline CDR1 is SNHLY and CDR2 is FYNNEI.

The chain has TRBV11-2 and TRBJ2-5; TRBD1 matches at 8 bases. The germline V gene encodes CDR1 SGHAT and CDR2 FQNNGV. Trimming took 4 bases from V and 2 from J; bases not matched to a gene: 6. The CDR3 sequence is 15 residues long. The CDR3 coding sequence is TGTGCCAGCAGCTCGGAGACAGGGGATCAAGAGACCCAGTACTTC. Amino acid sequence: CASSSETGDQETQYF.

The gene calls are TRBV5-1 and TRBJ2-2; 12 bases are shared with TRBD2. The V segment lost 5 bases and the J segment 0 bases; nucleotides outside the gene matches: 2. Germline CDR1 and CDR2: SGHRS and YFSETQ. The CDR3 extends over 16 amino acids. The DNA for the CDR3 is TGCGCCAGCAGACGACTAGCGGGAGCGAACACCGGGGAGCTGTTTTTT. It translates to CASRRLAGANTGELFF.

This chain uses TRBV3-1 (or the pseudogene TRBV3-2) with TRBJ2-7; D may be TRBD1 (5 bases). Trimming stripped 6 bases from V and 6 bases from J, with 12 bases between. The germline V gene has CDR1 LGHDT and CDR2 YNNKEL (reference sequence). This CDR3 comprises 12 residues. CDR3 coding DNA: TGTGCCAGCAGGGCCCAGGGTACCGAGCAGTACTTC. Residues: CASRAQGTEQYF.

The V call is TRBV5-1, the J call TRBJ1-1; D ambiguous. CDR3 length: 13 amino acids. The germline gives CDR1 SGHRS, CDR2 YFSETQ. V shed 0 bases and J shed 0 bases, with 3 bases lying between them. The CDR3: CASSLGLNTEAFF. In DNA, the CDR3 is TGCGCCAGCAGCTTGGGGCTGAACACTGAAGCTTTCTTT.

This chain uses TRBV4-1 with TRBJ2-3; D is uncertain. CDR1 and CDR2 (germline): MGHRA, YSYEKL. The V end was cut by 4 bases, the J end by 6 bases, with 8 bases between. This CDR3 comprises 12 residues. CDR3 sequence: CASSRRGDTQYF. The CDR3 coding sequence is TGCGCCAGCAGCCGCAGAGGCGATACGCAGTATTTT.

This sequence joins TRBV9 and TRBJ1-1, with D unclear. CDR3 length: 15 amino acids. Germline CDR1 reads SGDLS; CDR2 reads YYNGEE. V lost 1 base and J 0 bases, leaving 10 bases between the germline ends. DNA of the CDR3: TGTGCCAGCAGCGTAAATCCGGACTTGAACACTGAAGCTTTCTTT. Encoded protein: CASSVNPDLNTEAFF.

As regards this clone: Compared with germline, one end of the junction differs, possibly owing to a read error. The rearrangement links TRBV7-9 to TRBJ1-6; 10 positions agree with TRBD1. CDR3 length: 17 residues. Germline CDR1 SEHNR, CDR2 FQNEAQ (reference sequence). CDR3 amino acids: CANSFPGQGSHNSPLHF. The CDR3 DNA is TGTGCCAACAGCTTTCCGGGACAGGGGAGTCATAATTCACCCCTCCACTTT.

CDR3 bases: TGCGCCAGCAGCTCCGGGACAGGGGGCGCTTTTCACACTGAAGCTTTCTTT. Amino acids: CASSSGTGGAFHTEAFF. This chain uses TRBV5-1 with TRBJ1-1; 12 nucleotides agree with TRBD1. The CDR3 runs to 17 residues. Per the germline V gene, CDR1 is SGHRS and CDR2 is YFSETQ. V lost 3 bases and J lost 3; bases outside the gene matches: 9.

V and J are TRBV19 and TRBJ2-3; the match to TRBD2 covers 10 bases. This CDR3 contains 15 residues. The junction had 4 bases not matched to a gene; V was cut back by 5 bases and J by 2 bases. The V gene's germline CDR1 is LNHDA and CDR2 SQIVND (reference sequence). Here the CDR3 DNA reads TGTGCCAGTAGTGGAACTAGCGGGAACACAGATACGCAGTATTTT. It translates to CASSGTSGNTDTQYF.

The count of this clone is one. The chain recombines TRBV5-4 with TRBJ2-7; D possibly corresponds to TRBD2 (6 bases). The germline V and J ends were trimmed by 0 bases and 4 bases, with 14 bases remaining between them. The CDR3 spans 15 residues. Per germline, CDR1 SGHNT and CDR2 YYREEE (reference sequence). As DNA, the CDR3 is TGTGCCAGCAGCTTGGAGGGGTCGGGACTTTACGAGCAGTACTTC. Its translation is CASSLEGSGLYEQYF.

The V call is TRBV7-9, the J call TRBJ2-1; possible D gene TRBD2, 6 bases. The ends were cut back, 3 bases at V and 10 bases at J, with 7 bases in the middle. CDR1 SEHNR and CDR2 FQNEAQ come from the germline V gene (reference sequence). The CDR3 runs to 11 residues. The CDR3, as DNA: TGTGCCAGCAGCTTCCTAGCGGAGCAGTTCTTC. Its protein is CASSFLAEQFF.

This chain connects TRBV28 to TRBJ2-3, with 7 bases identical to TRBD1. This CDR3 spans 17 amino acids. Germline V gene sequence: CDR1 MDHEN, CDR2 SYDVKM. Trimming cost V 0 bases and J 3 bases; bases outside gene matches: 9. The CDR3 DNA reads as TGTGCCAGCAGTTTATGGGGACAGCTCCGGAGTACAGATACGCAGTATTTT. Translating it yields CASSLWGQLRSTDTQYF.

As to this clone: Sequence at one end of the junction differs from germline and may be a read error. The gene calls are TRBV5-1 and TRBJ2-2, with TRBD1 as a possible D gene (7 bases). The CDR3 is 15 residues long. Germline loops: CDR1 SGHRS, CDR2 YFSETQ. CDR3 residues: CASTPGGGGTGELFF. The CDR3 bases are TGCGCCAGCACCCCAGGTGGAGGGGGCACCGGGGAGCTATTTTTT.